The clone carrying this TCR beta chain has only a few counts. Some clones are missing from TCRdb's copy, which holds only in-frame ones; the method was immunoSEQ multiplex PCR. This table has about 140,000 clones, around 84% appearing once. This sample was taken from a study of blood T cell repertoires in COVID-19. Overall study: Sites across the United States, Italy and Spain contributed samples from acute and convalescent COVID-19. In each case, the material was cDNA or gDNA derived from T cells, B-cell-depleted T cells, or PBMCs.

The source of this sequence is a woman aged 55-69 years with acute or convalescent COVID-19. The sequenced material came from peripheral blood.

The CDR3, as DNA: TGTGCCAGCAGTTACGGTTGGGGGACAGATGGCTACACCTTC. This codes for CASSYGWGTDGYTF. The chain links TRBV6-5 to TRBJ1-2; 7 positions match TRBD1. CDR1 is MNHEY, CDR2 SVGAGI, per germline. The CDR3 loop spans 14 amino acids. The V segment lost 2 bases and the J segment 6 bases; nucleotides outside the gene matches: 6.